This T cell receptor (beta chain) stems from a study of T cell changes during pregnancy in multiple sclerosis. The CDR3 loop spans 17 amino acids. Germline loops: CDR1 SGHDT, CDR2 YYEEEE. The V and J ends lost 0 bases and 3 bases, in that order; junction bases with no gene match: 10. Measured with immunoSEQ multiplex PCR; TCRdb has only the in-frame clones, and not every one. This table has 95,000 to 100,000 clones, about 91% appearing once. This chain uses TRBV5-6 with TRBJ2-7; 9 bases match TRBD1. Here the sequenced sample was peripheral blood, taken in the second trimester of pregnancy. This receptor was taken from a female donor with multiple sclerosis, enrolled in a pregnancy study. CDR3 DNA: TGTGCCAGCAGCTTGGGCCCAGACAGGGGGGTCTTCTACGAGCAGTACTTC. This gives the protein CASSLGPDRGVFYEQYF. Complete variable domain (other parts from reference TRBV5-6 and TRBJ2-7): DAGVTQSPTHLIKTRGQQVTLRCSPKSGHDTVSWYQQALGQGPQFIFQYYEEEERQRGNFPDRFSGHQFPNYSSELNVNALLLGDSALYLCASSLGPDRGVFYEQYFGPGTRLTVT.